This TCR beta chain was captured by sequencing in a study of beta chain features in type 1 diabetes. Background on the study: Healthy donors, compared against patients, showed similar age, gender and cell yields.

Reverse transcribing all isolated RNA meant expressed TCRB transcripts were sequenced. Generated by immunoSEQ multiplex PCR, the TCRdb table keeps only in-frame clones and is missing some. The table lists about 660,000 clones, about 14% of them singletons. Isolation of CD4+ naive, central memory, regulatory and stem cell-like memory cells was achieved by sorting via CD45RO/CCR7/CD25/CD127/CD95/CD27. Trimming took off 3 bases at V and 13 bases at J, with 19 bases between the two ends. This CDR3 is 14 amino acids long. The germline V gene encodes CDR1 KGHSH and CDR2 LQKENI. Overall study findings and caveats: Patients with type 1 diabetes showed fewer VDJ junction insertions and more deletions. TCRB CDR3 length was moderately but significantly reduced in all four CD4+ subsets of Type 1 diabetes patients. Shorter templates might be favored by PCR, equally in patients and controls.

Remarks on this clone: Its target is not known.

The source material was naive CD4+ T cells from blood. V usage is TRBV18 and J usage is TRBJ2-1; possibly TRBD2 for D (6 bases). The TCR sequence derives from a man between 18 and 29 years old with type 1 diabetes. For the CDR3, the DNA is TGTGCCAGCTCACCCGAAAGCCCCGGGAGTAGACAGTTCTTC. This gives the protein CASSPESPGSRQFF.